This TCR beta chain emerged from a study of cytomegalovirus exposure and HLA in healthy donors. Study-wide results and caveats: Most TCR sequences proved rare, with some public TCRs found in many donors. Using the classifier, cytomegalovirus status was reportedly diagnosed with high specificity and sensitivity. About 150 TCR beta chains were listed as cytomegalovirus-associated.

The CDR3 contains 15 residues. The V and J ends lost 2 bases and 2 bases, in that order; junction bases with no gene match: 6. CDR1 SGHRS and CDR2 YFSETQ come from the germline V gene. Some clones are missing from TCRdb's copy, which holds only in-frame ones; the method was immunoSEQ multiplex PCR. The table records over 150,000 clones, around 96% of them present only once. As to this clone: Its target is not known.

The chain combines TRBV5-1 with TRBJ1-2; 7 bases agree with TRBD1. The sequenced sample was PBMCs. The source is a woman under 30 in good health and CMV-seronegative. CDR3 DNA sequence: TGCGCCAGCAGCTTCGTAGGACAGGCAAACTATGGCTACACCTTC. Protein product: CASSFVGQANYGYTF.